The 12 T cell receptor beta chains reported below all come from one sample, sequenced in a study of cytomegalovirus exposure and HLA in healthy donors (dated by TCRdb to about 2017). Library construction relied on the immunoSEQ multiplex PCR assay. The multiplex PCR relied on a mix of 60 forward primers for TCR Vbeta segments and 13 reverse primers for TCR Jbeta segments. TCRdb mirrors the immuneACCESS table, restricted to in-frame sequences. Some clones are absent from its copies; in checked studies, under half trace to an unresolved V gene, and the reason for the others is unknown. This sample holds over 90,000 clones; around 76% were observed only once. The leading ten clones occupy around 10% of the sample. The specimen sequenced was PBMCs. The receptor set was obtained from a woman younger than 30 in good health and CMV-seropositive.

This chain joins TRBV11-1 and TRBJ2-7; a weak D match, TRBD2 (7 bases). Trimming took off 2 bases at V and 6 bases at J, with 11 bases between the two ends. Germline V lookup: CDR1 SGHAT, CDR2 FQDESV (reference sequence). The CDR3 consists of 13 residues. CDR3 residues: CASSLTGGGEQYF. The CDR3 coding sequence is TGTGCCAGCAGCTTAACGGGGGGCGGCGAGCAGTACTTC.

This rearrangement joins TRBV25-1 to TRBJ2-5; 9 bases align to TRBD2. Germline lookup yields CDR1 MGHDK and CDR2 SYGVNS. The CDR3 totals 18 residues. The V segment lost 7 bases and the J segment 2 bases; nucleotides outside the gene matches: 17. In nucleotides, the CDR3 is TGTGCCAGCAATCCCCGGTTGGGGCGGGGGGGAAGTCAAGAGACCCAGTACTTC. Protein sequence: CASNPRLGRGGSQETQYF.

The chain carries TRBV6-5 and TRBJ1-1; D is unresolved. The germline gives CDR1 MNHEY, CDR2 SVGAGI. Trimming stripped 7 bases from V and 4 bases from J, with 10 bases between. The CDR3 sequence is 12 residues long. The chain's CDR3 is CASNLPGTEAFF. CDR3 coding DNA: TGTGCCAGCAACCTACCAGGCACTGAAGCTTTCTTT.

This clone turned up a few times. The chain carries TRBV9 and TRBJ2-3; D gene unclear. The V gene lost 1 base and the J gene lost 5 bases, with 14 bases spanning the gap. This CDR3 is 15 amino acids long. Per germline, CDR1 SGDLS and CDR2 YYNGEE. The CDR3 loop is CASSVSQAIGDTQYF. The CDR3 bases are TGTGCCAGCAGCGTAAGCCAGGCTATCGGAGATACGCAGTATTTT.

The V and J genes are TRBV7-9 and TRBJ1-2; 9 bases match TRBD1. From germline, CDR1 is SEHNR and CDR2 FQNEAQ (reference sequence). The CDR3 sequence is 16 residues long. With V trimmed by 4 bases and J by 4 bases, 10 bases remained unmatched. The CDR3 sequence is CASSSTGGQGGYGYTF. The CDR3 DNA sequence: TGTGCCAGCAGCTCAACAGGGGGACAGGGTGGCTATGGCTACACCTTC.

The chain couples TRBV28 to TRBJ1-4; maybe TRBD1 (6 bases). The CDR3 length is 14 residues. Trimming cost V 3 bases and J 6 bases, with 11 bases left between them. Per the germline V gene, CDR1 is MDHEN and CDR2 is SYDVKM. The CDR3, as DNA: TGTGCCAGCAGTTTTGCCAGGGGTTATGAAAAACTGTTTTTT. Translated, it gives CASSFARGYEKLFF.

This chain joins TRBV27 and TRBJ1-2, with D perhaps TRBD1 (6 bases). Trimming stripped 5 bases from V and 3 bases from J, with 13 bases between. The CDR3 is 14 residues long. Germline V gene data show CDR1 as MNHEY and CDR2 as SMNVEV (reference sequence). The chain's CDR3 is CASSVNGQHYGYTF. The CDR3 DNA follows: TGTGCCAGCAGTGTAAACGGACAGCACTATGGCTACACCTTC.

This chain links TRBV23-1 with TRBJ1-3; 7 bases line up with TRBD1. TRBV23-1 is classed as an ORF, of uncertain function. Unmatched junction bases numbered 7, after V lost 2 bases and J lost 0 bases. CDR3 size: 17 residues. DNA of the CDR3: TGCGCCAGCAGTCAACCCGAATGGACAGGCTCTGGAAACACCATATATTTT. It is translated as CASSQPEWTGSGNTIYF.

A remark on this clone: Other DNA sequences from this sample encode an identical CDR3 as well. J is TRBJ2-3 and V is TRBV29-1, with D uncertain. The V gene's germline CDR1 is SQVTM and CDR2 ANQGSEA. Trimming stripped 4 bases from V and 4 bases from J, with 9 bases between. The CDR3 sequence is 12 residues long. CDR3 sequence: CSVARLADTQYF. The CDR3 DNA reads TGCAGCGTTGCGCGCTTGGCAGATACGCAGTATTTT.

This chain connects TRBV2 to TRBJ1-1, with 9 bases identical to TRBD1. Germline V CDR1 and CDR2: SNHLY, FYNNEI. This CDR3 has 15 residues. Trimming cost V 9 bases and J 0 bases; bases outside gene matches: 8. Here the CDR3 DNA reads TGTGCCAGTGAGAGTGACAGGGGGATGAACACTGAAGCTTTCTTT. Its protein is CASESDRGMNTEAFF.

In nucleotides, the CDR3 is TGTGCCAGCAGCTTATTGGGGGGACAGGGCAATGAGCAGTTCTTC. The encoded protein is CASSLLGGQGNEQFF. The chain recombines TRBV7-9 with TRBJ2-1; 9 nucleotides agree with TRBD1. The CDR3 loop spans 15 amino acids. V lost 2 bases and J lost 6; bases outside the gene matches: 5. Germline loops: CDR1 SEHNR, CDR2 FQNEAQ (reference sequence).

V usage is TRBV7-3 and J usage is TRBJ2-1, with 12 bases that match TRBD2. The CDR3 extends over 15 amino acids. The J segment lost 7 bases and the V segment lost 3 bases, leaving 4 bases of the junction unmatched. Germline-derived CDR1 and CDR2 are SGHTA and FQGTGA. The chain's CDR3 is CASSFGLAGINEQFF. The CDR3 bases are TGTGCCAGCAGCTTCGGACTAGCGGGGATAAATGAGCAGTTCTTC.